This T cell receptor beta chain is from a study of blood T cell repertoires in COVID-19. At the level of the study: The United States, Italy and Spain were the sources of the acute and convalescent COVID-19 samples. T cells, B-cell-depleted T cells, or PBMCs supplied cDNA or gDNA.

In the original analysis: For nucleated cells, counts were estimated from reference gene primer amplification. Repertoires were generated with immunoSEQ multiplex PCR, while TCRdb's copy carries only in-frame clones and drops some. That table furnishes V, J and clone size, whereas the DNA furnished D and trimming. The sample contains just under 350,000 clones, around four fifths of which appear only once. V lost 4 bases and J lost 7, with 21 bases in between. CDR1 KGHDR and CDR2 SFDVKD come from the germline V gene. The CDR3 spans 16 residues. This rearrangement joins TRBV24-1 to TRBJ2-5, with a possible D match to TRBD2 (6 bases). Source material: peripheral blood. The source is a man aged 25-45 years with active or convalescent COVID-19. The chain's CDR3 is CATSETGTPSSGTQYF. Written as DNA, the CDR3 is TGTGCCACCAGTGAGACCGGGACTCCTTCGTCGGGGACCCAGTACTTC.